These T cell receptor beta chains were read from a single sample in a study of CD8 T cell repertoires and HIV-1 epitope variants. Sequenced by immunoSEQ multiplex PCR; TCRdb stores in-frame clones only, minus some. Among roughly 100,000 clones listed, 60% to 80% were seen once. Sequencing was carried out using uncultured baseline CD8+ T cells from peripheral blood mononuclear cells (PBMCs). The receptors stem from a male donor with HIV. CDR3s include the opening cysteine and the closing phenylalanine or tryptophan. The order of the fields is V gene, D gene, J gene, clone size, CDR3 protein, CDR3 DNA. The D gene is left open where the match is weak. Some rows mark clone size as missing; the rest say once, few, many or name a class of expanded clone.

v_gene: TRBV6-6
d_gene: TRBD1
j_gene: TRBJ1-6
abundance: NA
CDR3aa: CASSPPRGQGNSPLHF
CDR3nt: TGTGCCAGCAGTCCCCCTCGGGGACAGGGGAATTCACCCCTCCACTTT

v_gene: TRBV28
d_gene: TRBD1
j_gene: TRBJ1-1
abundance: NA
CDR3aa: CASSRTGEVNTEAFF
CDR3nt: TGTGCCAGCAGTCGGACAGGGGAAGTGAACACTGAAGCTTTCTTT

v_gene: TRBV7-2
d_gene: NA
j_gene: TRBJ2-7
abundance: NA
CDR3aa: CASSLQSYEQYF
CDR3nt: TGTGCCAGCAGCTTACAGTCCTACGAGCAGTACTTC

v_gene: TRBV27
d_gene: TRBD2
j_gene: TRBJ2-7
abundance: NA
CDR3aa: CASSLSTAGGPGEQYF
CDR3nt: TGTGCCAGCAGTTTATCGACCGCGGGAGGGCCAGGCGAGCAGTACTTC

v_gene: TRBV2
d_gene: TRBD1
j_gene: TRBJ2-1
abundance: NA
CDR3aa: CASSGTGGNEQFF
CDR3nt: TGTGCCAGCAGCGGGACAGGGGGAAATGAGCAGTTCTTC

v_gene: TRBV9
d_gene: TRBD2
j_gene: TRBJ2-1
abundance: NA
CDR3aa: CASSLRNNSGGAWDNEQFF
CDR3nt: TGTGCCAGCAGCCTTCGTAATAATAGCGGGGGGGCCTGGGACAATGAGCAGTTCTTC

v_gene: TRBV7-9
d_gene: NA
j_gene: TRBJ2-7
abundance: NA
CDR3aa: CASSPPSSYEQYF
CDR3nt: TGTGCCAGCAGCCCCCCATCCTCCTACGAGCAGTACTTC

v_gene: TRBV7-2
d_gene: TRBD2
j_gene: TRBJ2-1
abundance: NA
CDR3aa: CASSLERELDEQFF
CDR3nt: TGTGCCAGCAGCTTAGAGCGGGAGCTGGATGAGCAGTTCTTC

v_gene: TRBV28
d_gene: NA
j_gene: TRBJ1-1
abundance: NA
CDR3aa: CASSLRATEAFF
CDR3nt: TGTGCCAGCAGTTTAAGGGCCACTGAAGCTTTCTTT

v_gene: TRBV28
d_gene: NA
j_gene: TRBJ1-3
abundance: NA
CDR3aa: CASSLGIGGSGNTIYF
CDR3nt: TGTGCCAGCAGTTTAGGCATTGGGGGGTCTGGAAACACCATATATTTT

v_gene: TRBV30
d_gene: NA
j_gene: TRBJ1-5
abundance: few
CDR3aa: CAWRGPSNQPQHF
CDR3nt: TGTGCCTGGAGGGGGCCCAGCAATCAGCCCCAGCATTTT

v_gene: TRBV27
d_gene: NA
j_gene: TRBJ2-5
abundance: NA
CDR3aa: CASSLLGSKETQYF
CDR3nt: TGTGCCAGCAGTTTACTAGGGAGCAAAGAGACCCAGTACTTC

v_gene: TRBV9
d_gene: TRBD1
j_gene: TRBJ1-4
abundance: NA
CDR3aa: CASSFRTGRNEKLFF
CDR3nt: TGTGCCAGCAGTTTTAGGACAGGGAGGAATGAAAAACTGTTTTTT

v_gene: TRBV14
d_gene: NA
j_gene: TRBJ1-1
abundance: many
CDR3aa: CASSPVGRLEAFF
CDR3nt: TGTGCCAGCAGCCCAGTCGGTAGACTTGAAGCTTTCTTT

v_gene: TRBV29-1
d_gene: NA
j_gene: TRBJ1-1
abundance: NA
CDR3aa: CSGGPGNTEAFF
CDR3nt: TGCAGCGGGGGACCGGGGAACACTGAAGCTTTCTTT